This TCR beta chain was observed in a study of blood T cell repertoires in COVID-19. Method: immunoSEQ multiplex PCR; TCRdb's copy keeps in-frame clones and lacks some. The table lists approximately 210,000 clones, around 80% of them singletons, with over 9.5% in the top ten. The germline CDR1 and CDR2 sequences are MNHEY and SMNVEV (reference sequence). V lost 6 bases to trimming and J lost 8 bases; unmatched junction nucleotides: 6. CDR3 length equals 12 residues. The clonotype originates from a woman aged 40 to 49 with acute or convalescent COVID-19. The chain links TRBV27 to TRBJ1-2, with 7 nucleotides matching TRBD1. Sequenced material: peripheral blood. CDR3 in amino acids: CASSQGGSGYTF. In nucleotides, the CDR3 is TGTGCCAGCAGCCAGGGGGGAAGCGGCTACACCTTC.